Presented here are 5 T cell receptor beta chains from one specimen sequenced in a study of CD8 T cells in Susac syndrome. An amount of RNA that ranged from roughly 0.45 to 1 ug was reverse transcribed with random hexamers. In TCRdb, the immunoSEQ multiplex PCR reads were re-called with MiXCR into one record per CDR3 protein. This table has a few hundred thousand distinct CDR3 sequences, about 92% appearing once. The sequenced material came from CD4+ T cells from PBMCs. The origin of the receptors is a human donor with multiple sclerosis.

The CDR3 reads CASSPSTTTNEKLFF. CDR3 nucleotides: TGTGCCAGCAGCCCCAGCACCACAACTAATGAAAAACTGTTTTTT. V gene TRBV7-9 combines with J gene TRBJ1-4; D remains ambiguous. CDR3 size: 15 residues. CDR1 and CDR2 (germline): SEHNR, FQNEAQ (reference sequence). Trimming cost V 5 bases and J 0 bases, with 10 bases left between them.

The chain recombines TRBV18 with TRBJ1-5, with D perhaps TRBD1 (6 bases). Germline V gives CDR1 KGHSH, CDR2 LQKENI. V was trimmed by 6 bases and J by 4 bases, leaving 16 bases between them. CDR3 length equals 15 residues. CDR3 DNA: TGTGCCAGCTCTCGACAGGACGGGGGGAATCAGCCCCAGCATTTT. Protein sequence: CASSRQDGGNQPQHF.

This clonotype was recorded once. Written as DNA, the CDR3 is TGCAGTGCTCCCAATCTAGTCTCGGCAGATACGCAGTATTTT. It yields the protein CSAPNLVSADTQYF. The rearrangement links TRBV20-1 to TRBJ2-3; no definite D call. From germline, CDR1 is DFQATT and CDR2 SNEGSKA (reference sequence). V was cut by 5 bases and J by 4 bases, with 16 bases left in between. This CDR3 is 14 amino acids long.

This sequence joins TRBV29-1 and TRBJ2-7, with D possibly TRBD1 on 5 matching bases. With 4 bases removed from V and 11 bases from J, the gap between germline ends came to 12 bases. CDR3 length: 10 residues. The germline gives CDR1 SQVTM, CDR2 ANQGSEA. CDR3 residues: CSVADRFEYF. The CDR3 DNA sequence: TGCAGCGTTGCTGACAGATTCGAGTACTTC.

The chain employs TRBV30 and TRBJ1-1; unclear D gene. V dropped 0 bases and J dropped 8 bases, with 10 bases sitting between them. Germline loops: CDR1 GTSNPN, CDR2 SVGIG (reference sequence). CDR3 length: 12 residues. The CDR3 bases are TGTGCCTGGAGTGTAGGGCCGGGGGAAGCTTTCTTT. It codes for CAWSVGPGEAFF.